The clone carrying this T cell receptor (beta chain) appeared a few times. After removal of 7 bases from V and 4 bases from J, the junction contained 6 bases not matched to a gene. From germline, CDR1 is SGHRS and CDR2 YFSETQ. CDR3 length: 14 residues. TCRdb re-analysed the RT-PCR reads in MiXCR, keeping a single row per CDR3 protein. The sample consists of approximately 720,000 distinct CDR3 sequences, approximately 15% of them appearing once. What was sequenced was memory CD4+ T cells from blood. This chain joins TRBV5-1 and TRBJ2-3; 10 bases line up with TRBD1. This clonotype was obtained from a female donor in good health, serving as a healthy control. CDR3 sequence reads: CASGGQGVADTQYF. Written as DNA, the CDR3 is TGCGCCAGCGGCGGACAGGGGGTCGCAGATACGCAGTATTTT.